This T cell receptor (beta chain) was sequenced in a study of OX40 agonist ivuxolimab in advanced cancers. Sequencing was performed with immunoSEQ multiplex PCR; in TCRdb, only in-frame clones are kept and a portion is missing. The sample contains tens of thousands of clones, just under 95% of which appear only once. This clone was found once. The CDR3 is 17 residues long. V shed 5 bases, J shed 9 bases, and the junction held 19 bases outside the gene matches. The germline CDR1 and CDR2 sequences are SEHNR and FQNEAQ (reference sequence). The specimen was CD4+ or CD8+ T cells sorted from blood, collected in a trial of the OX40 agonist ivuxolimab. The gene calls are TRBV7-9 and TRBJ2-1, with 7 nucleotides matching TRBD2. This clonotype was obtained from an adult with an advanced solid tumor such as melanoma, head and neck, liver or kidney cancer. The CDR3 reads CASSPPLGGGPGGEQFF. CDR3 in DNA: TGTGCCAGCAGCCCGCCCTTGGGCGGGGGACCCGGGGGTGAGCAGTTCTTC.